A single sample gave rise to the 30 T cell receptor beta chains below, sequenced in a study of blood T cell repertoires in COVID-19. Assay: immunoSEQ multiplex PCR; the TCRdb copy retains only in-frame clones and omits some. The sample lists 270,000 or so clones; approximately 77% were seen once. Sequencing used peripheral blood. These receptor sequences come from a woman under 30 with acute or convalescent COVID-19.

This clone was detected a few times. The genes are TRBV7-9 and TRBJ2-2, with 7 bases that match TRBD2. The V and J ends lost 2 bases and 4 bases, in that order; junction bases with no gene match: 7. Germline V CDR1 and CDR2: SEHNR, FQNEAQ (reference sequence). This CDR3 has 16 residues. CDR3 sequence: CASSLFGRESTGELFF. Written as DNA, the CDR3 is TGTGCCAGCAGCTTATTTGGGCGGGAGTCCACCGGGGAGCTGTTTTTT.

The CDR3 DNA is TGTGCCACCAGCAGAGTCGAGGGGGCCTCCTACGAGCAGTACTTC. Encoded protein: CATSRVEGASYEQYF. V gene TRBV15 combines with J gene TRBJ2-7, with TRBD1 matching 7 bases. The trim removed 1 base at V and 0 bases at J, leaving 3 bases unmatched. This CDR3 has 15 amino acids. The germline V gene has CDR1 LNHNV and CDR2 YYDKDF (reference sequence).

The genes are TRBV18 and TRBJ2-1, with 13 bases aligning to TRBD2. CDR3 length: 17 amino acids. CDR1 and CDR2 (germline): KGHSH, LQKENI. The trim removed 0 bases at V and 6 bases at J, leaving 5 bases unmatched. Written as DNA, the CDR3 is TGTGCCAGCTCACCACCGATGGGACTAGCGGGACTCAATGAGCAGTTCTTC. Its protein product is CASSPPMGLAGLNEQFF.

This chain uses TRBV3-1 (or the pseudogene TRBV3-2) with TRBJ1-1; no clear D. Trimming left V 0 bases short and J 7 bases short, with 12 bases between. Germline-derived CDR1 and CDR2 are LGHDT and YNNKEL (reference sequence). The CDR3 consists of 14 residues. Written as DNA, the CDR3 is TGTGCCAGCAGCCAAGATCCGTCTGGGCGTGAAGCTTTCTTT. This gives the protein CASSQDPSGREAFF.

The genes are TRBV9 and TRBJ1-4; D call uncertain. Looked up from germline, CDR1 is SGDLS and CDR2 is YYNGEE. Trimming took 4 bases from V and 10 from J, leaving 14 bases between them. The length of the CDR3 is 13 residues. DNA of the CDR3: TGTGCCAGCAGCCCCGGACTTGAGCGAAAACTGTTTTTT. It translates to CASSPGLERKLFF.

The rearrangement links TRBV24-1 to TRBJ2-3; no definite D call. CDR1 is KGHDR, CDR2 SFDVKD, per germline. Trimming left V 1 base short and J 5 bases short, with 9 bases between. The CDR3 loop spans 14 amino acids. This CDR3 is CATSDLPRGDTQYF. The DNA for the CDR3 is TGTGCCACCAGTGATTTACCGCGCGGAGATACGCAGTATTTT.

Notes on this clone: Other DNA sequences from this sample encode an identical CDR3 as well. The chain couples TRBV4-1 to TRBJ2-5; weak D call: TRBD2 (6 bases). V was trimmed by 0 bases and J by 5 bases, leaving 22 bases between them. This CDR3 contains 18 residues. Germline loops: CDR1 MGHRA, CDR2 YSYEKL. The CDR3 sequence is CASSQEARGWREWETQYF. As DNA, the CDR3 is TGCGCCAGCAGCCAAGAGGCCCGAGGATGGCGGGAATGGGAGACCCAGTACTTC.

This clone appeared once. Here the CDR3 reads CASSPNRVGETQYF. In DNA form, the CDR3 reads TGTGCCAGCAGCCCAAACAGGGTAGGAGAGACCCAGTACTTC. The chain recombines TRBV11-2 with TRBJ2-5; D possibly corresponds to TRBD1 (6 bases). Germline loops: CDR1 SGHAT, CDR2 FQNNGV. The CDR3 covers 14 residues. V was pared by 5 bases and J by 4 bases, with 14 bases between. The entire variable domain, with the rest obtained from reference TRBV11-2 and TRBJ2-5, is as follows: EAGVAQSPRYKIIEKRQSVAFWCNPISGHATLYWYQQILGQGPKLLIQFQNNGVVDDSQLPKDRFSAERLKGVDSTLKIQPAKLEDSAVYLCASSPNRVGETQYFGPGTRLLVL.

The rearrangement joins TRBV5-1 to TRBJ1-2, with TRBD1 identical over 11 bases. The germline CDR1 and CDR2 sequences are SGHRS and YFSETQ. Germline trimming cut 3 bases from V and 2 bases from J; bases unmatched to any gene: 6. The CDR3 contains 16 residues. The CDR3 DNA reads as TGCGCCAGCAGCTCCGGGACAGGGGGATCAAACTATGGCTACACCTTC. This gives the protein CASSSGTGGSNYGYTF.

This clone has only one observation. The V and J genes are TRBV21-1 and TRBJ2-1; TRBD2 is the table's D call, not checked against the DNA. TRBV21-1 is reported as a pseudogene. The length of the CDR3 is 15 residues. CDR3 amino acids: CASSKGLAARNEQFF. CDR3 nucleotides: TGTGCCAGCAGCAAAGGCTTAGCGGCTCGCAATGAGCAGTTCTTC.

The chain recombines TRBV6-5 with TRBJ2-7, with D possibly being TRBD1 (5 bases). The CDR3 has 13 amino acids. Trimming removed 5 bases from V and 3 bases from J, with 11 bases in between. Looked up from germline, CDR1 is MNHEY and CDR2 is SVGAGI. The CDR3 nucleotides read TGTGCCAGCAGTACCGGACACGACTACGAGCAGTACTTC. It specifies CASSTGHDYEQYF.

The CDR3 region is CASSIDRTGRVQPQHF. CDR3 nucleotides: TGTGCCAGTAGTATAGACCGGACAGGCCGGGTTCAGCCCCAGCATTTT. The rearrangement joins TRBV19 to TRBJ1-5; 7 bases map to TRBD1. Germline V gene sequence: CDR1 LNHDA, CDR2 SQIVND (reference sequence). Germline trimming cut 0 bases from V and 6 bases from J; bases unmatched to any gene: 8. The CDR3 is 16 amino acids.

This clone has a single count. This sequence joins TRBV9 and TRBJ1-3; 7 bases are shared with TRBD1. The germline V gene encodes CDR1 SGDLS and CDR2 YYNGEE. The CDR3 is made up of 15 amino acids. V was pared by 3 bases and J by 4 bases, with 7 bases of the junction left unmatched. The CDR3 here is CASSAGQALGNTIYF. The CDR3 nucleotides are TGTGCCAGCAGCGCTGGACAGGCTTTAGGAAACACCATATATTTT.

The rearrangement links TRBV5-4 to TRBJ1-4, with 8 bases fitting TRBD1. CDR1 is SGHNT, CDR2 YYREEE, per germline (reference sequence). The CDR3 sequence is 14 residues long. V was clipped by 2 bases and J by 3 bases; unmatched bases: 0. DNA of the CDR3: TGTGCCAGCAGCTTACAGGGGGCTAATGAAAAACTGTTTTTT. Its translation: CASSLQGANEKLFF.

CDR3 bases: TGTGCCAGCAGTCCCACGGTAGATACGCAGTATTTT. Translating it yields CASSPTVDTQYF. The chain carries TRBV6-2 or TRBV6-3 and TRBJ2-3; D not resolved. Germline CDR1 MNHEY, CDR2 SVGEGT. The CDR3 is 12 residues long. The germline V and J ends were trimmed by 5 bases and 5 bases, with 8 bases remaining between them.

Only one count was recorded for this clone. The V gene is TRBV6-5, the J gene TRBJ2-5; maybe TRBD2 (5 bases). V dropped 3 bases and J dropped 3 bases, with 14 bases sitting between them. The CDR3 is 15 residues long. The germline gives CDR1 MNHEY, CDR2 SVGAGI. CDR3 coding DNA: TGTGCCAGCAGTTATGTCTATTCGGGAAAAGAGACCCAGTACTTC. Translated, it gives CASSYVYSGKETQYF.

The chain has TRBV5-8 and TRBJ1-4; 7 nucleotides line up with TRBD1. The CDR3 extends over 16 amino acids. Trimming cost V 4 bases and J 2 bases; bases outside gene matches: 8. CDR1 and CDR2 from the germline V gene are SGHTS and YDEGEE. The CDR3 bases are TGTGCCAGCAGCCCAAGAGGGGGCGTCACTAATGAAAAACTGTTTTTT. Its translation: CASSPRGGVTNEKLFF.

There are a few counts of this clone. This chain uses TRBV19 with TRBJ1-2; D gene uncertain. V was clipped by 7 bases and J by 0 bases, with 12 bases between them. The CDR3 spans 14 residues. Germline lookup yields CDR1 LNHDA and CDR2 SQIVND (reference sequence). The CDR3 is CASTAVTANYGYTF. CDR3 DNA sequence: TGTGCCAGTACGGCAGTGACTGCTAACTATGGCTACACCTTC.

The chain combines TRBV6-5 with TRBJ2-5; TRBD2 aligns across 11 bases. V dropped 4 bases and J dropped 2; count of bases not matched to a gene: 3. Germline CDR1 MNHEY, CDR2 SVGAGI. This CDR3 region has 15 residues. CDR3 sequence: CASSSGLAVQETQYF. CDR3 DNA sequence: TGTGCCAGCAGTTCGGGACTAGCGGTTCAAGAGACCCAGTACTTC.

The genes are TRBV27 and TRBJ2-1; 15 positions agree with TRBD2. The germline V gene encodes CDR1 MNHEY and CDR2 SMNVEV (reference sequence). This CDR3 comprises 15 residues. The junction had 3 bases not matched to a gene; V was cut back by 5 bases and J by 7 bases. The CDR3 loop is CASSQGTSGRNEQFF. CDR3 DNA: TGTGCCAGCAGTCAGGGGACTAGCGGGAGGAATGAGCAGTTCTTC.

The chain joins TRBV3-1 (or the pseudogene TRBV3-2) to TRBJ1-2; D is uncertain. Trimming took off 6 bases at V and 4 bases at J, with 21 bases between the two ends. The CDR3 covers 16 residues. Germline V gene lookup returns CDR1 LGHDT and CDR2 YNNKEL (reference sequence). CDR3 sequence (DNA): TGTGCCAGCAGTCGGGAGCCCCTGGCTAGGTCCTATGGCTACACCTTC. It specifies CASSREPLARSYGYTF.

This clone appeared a single time. CDR3 sequence: CASSLVGGSTLGDYGYTF. CDR3 coding DNA: TGTGCCAGCAGCTTAGTAGGGGGATCGACCCTAGGTGACTATGGCTACACCTTC. The chain uses TRBV7-2 and TRBJ1-2, with D tentatively TRBD1 (6 bases). The length of the CDR3 is 18 residues. Germline CDR1 reads SGHTA; CDR2 reads FQGNSA. Deletions cut 1 base from V and 3 bases from J, with 21 bases between.

This chain links TRBV3-1 (or the pseudogene TRBV3-2) with TRBJ2-2, with D uncertain. This CDR3 has 15 amino acids. CDR1 is LGHDT, CDR2 YNNKEL, per germline (reference sequence). V dropped 4 bases and J dropped 2 bases, with 11 bases sitting between them. The CDR3 nucleotides read TGTGCCAGCAGCCTCAAAGCACCTAACACCGGGGAGCTGTTTTTT. Its translation is CASSLKAPNTGELFF.

The chain is built from TRBV19 and TRBJ2-3, with D perhaps TRBD1 (6 bases). V lost 6 bases and J 8 bases, leaving 21 bases between the germline ends. CDR1 is LNHDA, CDR2 SQIVND, per germline (reference sequence). The CDR3 has 15 amino acids. The CDR3 loop reads CASRPGHRLPTTQYF. The CDR3 DNA is TGTGCCAGTAGGCCGGGACACCGACTCCCAACTACGCAGTATTTT.

Written as DNA, the CDR3 is TGTGCCAGCAGTTTATGGGACAGGGGAGAGACCCAGTACTTC. Translated, it gives CASSLWDRGETQYF. This sequence joins TRBV28 and TRBJ2-5, with TRBD1 matching 9 bases. The CDR3 length is 14 residues. Germline lookup yields CDR1 MDHEN and CDR2 SYDVKM. V lost 0 bases and J lost 4; bases outside the gene matches: 0.

The chain has TRBV7-2 and TRBJ2-3; D remains unclear. CDR3 length: 13 residues. Trimming removed 4 bases from V and 6 bases from J, with 11 bases in between. Germline V gene data show CDR1 as SGHTA and CDR2 as FQGNSA. In DNA form, the CDR3 reads TGTGCCAGCAGCTCCTCCCCCGAGGATACGCAGTATTTT. This codes for CASSSSPEDTQYF.

This rearrangement joins TRBV12-3 or TRBV12-4 to TRBJ1-1, with no clear D. Deletions cut 4 bases from V and 7 bases from J, with 7 bases between. The CDR3 runs 11 residues. The CDR3 bases are TGTGCCAGCAGTTCTAGCGGTGAAGCTTTCTTT. Translation: CASSSSGEAFF.

This clone was seen a handful of times. The rearrangement uses TRBV5-5 and TRBJ2-2, with a possible D match to TRBD2 (6 bases). The germline gives CDR1 SGHKS, CDR2 YYEKEE (reference sequence). The CDR3 is 17 amino acids. Trimming pared 0 bases from V and 6 bases from J, leaving 18 bases between. The CDR3 spells CASSLAGTVLDPGELFF. The CDR3 bases are TGTGCCAGCAGCTTGGCCGGGACTGTCCTTGATCCCGGGGAGCTGTTTTTT. Combining the CDR3 with reference TRBV5-5 and TRBJ2-2 gives the whole variable domain DAGVTQSPTHLIKTRGQQVTLRCSPISGHKSVSWYQQVLGQGPQFIFQYYEKEERGRGNFPDRFSARQFPNYSSELNVNALLLGDSALYLCASSLAGTVLDPGELFFGEGSRLTVL.

V gene TRBV2 combines with J gene TRBJ1-5, with TRBD1 matching over 7 bases. The CDR3 has 15 amino acids. Germline V lookup: CDR1 SNHLY, CDR2 FYNNEI. V lost 6 bases and J lost 0; bases outside the gene matches: 5. CDR3 amino acids: CASRGQLYSNQPQHF. The CDR3 region has the DNA TGTGCCAGCAGGGGACAGCTTTATAGCAATCAGCCCCAGCATTTT.

The chain couples TRBV19 to TRBJ2-1; 11 nucleotides align to TRBD2. This CDR3 contains 15 residues. CDR1 and CDR2 (germline): LNHDA, SQIVND (reference sequence). V trimming: 1 base; J trimming: 6 bases; junction bases outside the gene matches: 2. CDR3 protein: CASSIGLAGGNEQFF. As DNA, the CDR3 is TGTGCCAGTAGTATAGGGCTAGCGGGAGGCAATGAGCAGTTCTTC.